A single sample is the source of the 22 T cell receptor beta chains below, sequenced in a study of identical twins. TCRdb re-called the 5' RACE reads through MiXCR, storing one row per CDR3 protein. This table holds around 570,000 distinct CDR3 sequences, around 9.6% found once. The same sample was also studied in work on yellow fever vaccine responses in identical twins.

The sequenced sample was PBMCs. The receptors shown here come from a woman aged 18-35 years in good health.

V and J are TRBV6-2 or TRBV6-3 and TRBJ2-1; 13 nucleotides agree with TRBD2. CDR3 length: 15 amino acids. V lost 8 bases to trimming and J lost 10 bases; unmatched junction nucleotides: 11. Looked up from germline, CDR1 is MNHEY and CDR2 is SVGEGT. The CDR3 DNA reads as TGTGCCAGCCGACAGCGGGGACTAGCGGGGAAGGAGCAGTTCTTC. Amino acid sequence: CASRQRGLAGKEQFF.

This clonotype was observed at least ten times. V is TRBV6-1 and J is TRBJ1-2; TRBD1 might be the D (6 bases). CDR1 is MNHNS and CDR2 is SASEGT in the germline V gene. There are 14 residues in the CDR3. V lost 1 base to trimming and J lost 4 bases, with 10 bases between them. The CDR3 sequence is CASSEEWGPYGYTF. The CDR3 DNA follows: TGTGCCAGCAGTGAAGAGTGGGGGCCCTATGGCTACACCTTC.

This clonotype was recorded at least ten times. The rearrangement uses TRBV5-1 and TRBJ2-3, with 10 bases fitting TRBD2. V was clipped by 3 bases and J by 2 bases; unmatched bases: 6. The germline gives CDR1 SGHRS, CDR2 YFSETQ. CDR3 length equals 16 residues. Here the CDR3 DNA reads TGCGCCAGCAGCTCTGGGACTAGCGCATACACAGATACGCAGTATTTT. Translation gives CASSSGTSAYTDTQYF.

This clonotype appeared many times. The chain couples TRBV5-1 to TRBJ1-2, with D possibly matching TRBD1 (5 bases). CDR3 size: 14 residues. The V end was cut by 2 bases, the J end by 3 bases, with 11 bases between. Germline-derived CDR1 and CDR2 are SGHRS and YFSETQ. CDR3 loop: CASSFPSRDYGYTF. DNA of the CDR3: TGCGCCAGCAGCTTTCCCTCCAGGGACTATGGCTACACCTTC.

This clonotype was seen a few times. This chain joins TRBV5-1 and TRBJ2-5; 7 nucleotides line up with TRBD2. With 1 base clipped from V and 2 bases from J, the junction kept 5 bases outside the gene matches. CDR1 SGHRS and CDR2 YFSETQ come from the germline V gene. The CDR3 totals 15 residues. In DNA form, the CDR3 reads TGCGCCAGCAGCTTGTGGCTAGCGGATCAAGAGACCCAGTACTTC. Residues: CASSLWLADQETQYF.

The J gene is TRBJ2-7, the V gene TRBV27, with 9 bases fitting TRBD2. Trimming at V came to 6 bases and at J to 4 bases, leaving 7 bases not matched to a gene. The CDR3 totals 14 residues. Germline CDR1 reads MNHEY; CDR2 reads SMNVEV (reference sequence). The CDR3 nucleotides read TGTGCCAGCAGGCTACTTGCGGGAGGGTACGAGCAGTACTTC. Translating gives CASRLLAGGYEQYF.

The sample holds many counts of this clonotype. The chain has TRBV25-1 and TRBJ2-1, with TRBD1 identical over 7 bases. Unmatched junction bases numbered 10, after V lost 6 bases and J lost 5 bases. Looked up from germline, CDR1 is MGHDK and CDR2 is SYGVNS. This CDR3 is 15 amino acids long. CDR3 sequence: CASRGTAPKNNEQFF. The CDR3, as DNA: TGTGCCAGCAGAGGGACAGCTCCGAAGAACAATGAGCAGTTCTTC.

This clonotype has a count of ten or more. This chain uses TRBV24-1 with TRBJ2-1, with 9 bases lining up with TRBD1. Losses at the gene ends were 3 bases for V and 10 bases for J; bases not matched to a gene: 12. CDR3 length: 16 amino acids. Germline V gene lookup returns CDR1 KGHDR and CDR2 SFDVKD. The CDR3 nucleotides read TGTGCCACCAGTGATGTAGGGACAGGGTCCGTAAGGGAGCAGTTCTTC. Translated: CATSDVGTGSVREQFF.

V and J are TRBV4-1 and TRBJ2-7; 11 bases match TRBD1. Germline assignment: CDR1 MGHRA and CDR2 YSYEKL. Trimming at V came to 4 bases and at J to 7 bases, leaving 9 bases not matched to a gene. This CDR3 contains 15 residues. CDR3 sequence (DNA): TGCGCCAGCAGCCCCACCGGACAGGGGGCGGGAGAGCAGTACTTC. Translated: CASSPTGQGAGEQYF.

In this sample, this clonotype turned up a few times. This rearrangement joins TRBV6-7 to TRBJ2-7, with TRBD1 matching over 9 bases. TRBV6-7 is flagged as an ORF with uncertain function. This CDR3 has 19 amino acids. The V segment lost 2 bases and the J segment 1 base; nucleotides outside the gene matches: 15. The DNA of the CDR3 is TGTGCCAGCAGTTACCCGGGGGACAGGGAGATGTTGACTTCCTACGAGCAGTACTTC. Its protein is CASSYPGDREMLTSYEQYF.

The chain joins TRBV11-2 to TRBJ2-1; D may be TRBD1 (6 bases). V lost 5 bases, J lost 2 bases, and 10 bases lay in between. The CDR3 is 14 residues long. Germline V gene lookup returns CDR1 SGHAT and CDR2 FQNNGV. In nucleotides, the CDR3 is TGTGCCAGCAGCGCCGGGACAACCTACAATGAGCAGTTCTTC. Amino acid sequence: CASSAGTTYNEQFF.

This clonotype was seen ten or more times. This chain joins TRBV7-9 and TRBJ1-6; D is unresolved. Trimming took 5 bases from V and 8 from J, leaving 16 bases between them. CDR1 is SEHNR and CDR2 is FQNEAQ in the germline V gene (reference sequence). The CDR3 is 15 residues long. CDR3 amino acids: CASSPIGRFDSPLHF. DNA of the CDR3: TGTGCCAGCAGCCCGATCGGACGGTTTGATTCACCCCTCCACTTT.

The gene calls are TRBV29-1 and TRBJ2-3; TRBD2 might be the D (6 bases). Per germline, CDR1 SQVTM and CDR2 ANQGSEA. This CDR3 spans 12 amino acids. The ends were cut back, 4 bases at V and 3 bases at J, with 8 bases in the middle. The DNA for the CDR3 is TGCAGCGTTGTGGCGGGGACAGATACGCAGTATTTT. Translated: CSVVAGTDTQYF.

The V and J genes are TRBV12-3 or TRBV12-4 and TRBJ1-2, with TRBD1 matching over 10 bases. V dropped 2 bases and J dropped 9; count of bases not matched to a gene: 3. The CDR3 extends over 13 amino acids. CDR3 nucleotide sequence: TGTGCCAGCAGTTTAAGACAGGGGGCTCGCTACACCTTC. Encoded protein: CASSLRQGARYTF.

The genes are TRBV28 and TRBJ2-3; 9 bases fit TRBD2. This CDR3 is 17 amino acids long. In germline, CDR1 is MDHEN, CDR2 SYDVKM. V lost 1 base to trimming and J lost 2 bases; unmatched junction nucleotides: 7. The CDR3: CASSLFAGGRDTDTQYF. CDR3 bases: TGTGCCAGCAGTTTATTTGCGGGAGGGCGGGACACAGATACGCAGTATTTT.

This clonotype was found many times. The chain couples TRBV4-1 to TRBJ2-2; D gene unclear. Germline-derived CDR1 and CDR2 are MGHRA and YSYEKL. The CDR3 has 19 amino acids. The V and J ends lost 0 bases and 0 bases respectively, with 17 bases between them. The CDR3 DNA sequence: TGCGCCAGCAGCCAAGATTCGTTGGTCCGGGTTACGAACACCGGGGAGCTGTTTTTT. Protein: CASSQDSLVRVTNTGELFF.

This clonotype has a count of ten or more. This sequence joins TRBV5-1 and TRBJ1-1; D not certain. CDR1 SGHRS and CDR2 YFSETQ come from the germline V gene. V dropped 4 bases and J dropped 0 bases, with 7 bases sitting between them. This CDR3 spans 13 amino acids. The CDR3 DNA reads as TGCGCCAGCAGCCGAGGATTGAACACTGAAGCTTTCTTT. It specifies CASSRGLNTEAFF.

The V gene is TRBV30, the J gene TRBJ1-4; 8 bases match TRBD1. CDR1 GTSNPN and CDR2 SVGIG come from the germline V gene (reference sequence). This CDR3 has 14 amino acids. J was trimmed by 7 bases and V by 3 bases; bases with no gene match: 7. CDR3 sequence: CAWSPGGSSEKLFF. CDR3 in DNA: TGTGCCTGGAGCCCAGGGGGCTCGAGTGAAAAACTGTTTTTT.

A few counts support this clonotype. The junction departs from germline at one end; a sequencing error may be responsible. V gene TRBV15 combines with J gene TRBJ1-6; possibly TRBD1 for D (5 bases). This CDR3 has 16 amino acids. Germline CDR1 LNHNV, CDR2 YYDKDF (reference sequence). The CDR3 DNA reads as TGTGCCACCAGTAGAGGACGCGTGGAGGGGAATTCACCCCTCCACTTT. This gives the protein CATSRGRVEGNSPLHF.

This clonotype showed up many times. The chain carries TRBV29-1 and TRBJ1-2, with D unresolved. Germline V gives CDR1 SQVTM, CDR2 ANQGSEA. The CDR3 contains 12 residues. Trimming cost V 7 bases and J 4 bases, with 13 bases left between them. As DNA, the CDR3 is TGCAGCGCCGGAGGGAATGCCTATGGCTACACCTTC. Amino acids: CSAGGNAYGYTF.

The chain carries TRBV2 and TRBJ2-5, with a possible D match to TRBD2 (6 bases). V was shortened by 7 bases and J by 7 bases, with 10 bases between the two germline ends. The CDR3 runs to 11 residues. Germline assignment: CDR1 SNHLY and CDR2 FYNNEI. CDR3 in amino acids: CASMEGLTQYF. The CDR3 nucleotides are TGTGCCAGCATGGAGGGACTGACCCAGTACTTC.

This clonotype was counted many times. The chain carries TRBV15 and TRBJ2-1; D not resolved. CDR1 and CDR2 from the germline V gene are LNHNV and YYDKDF (reference sequence). CDR3 length equals 13 residues. V lost 2 bases, J lost 0 bases, and 2 bases lay in between. CDR3 bases: TGTGCCACCAGCAGAAACTCCTACAATGAGCAGTTCTTC. This encodes CATSRNSYNEQFF.